Below are 26 T cell receptor beta chains sequenced from a single sample in a study of cytomegalovirus exposure and HLA in healthy donors. The PCR ran on 60 Vbeta and 13 Jbeta primers. Data came from immunoSEQ multiplex PCR; TCRdb stores just in-frame clones and leaves some out. This table has under 110,000 clones, around 80% appearing once. Sequenced: PBMCs. These receptors came from a man between 60 and 70 years old in good health and CMV-seronegative.

The rearrangement links TRBV10-1 to TRBJ2-7; 10 positions agree with TRBD2. Germline lookup yields CDR1 WNHNN and CDR2 SYGVQD (reference sequence). This CDR3 has 13 residues. Unmatched junction bases numbered 3, after V lost 6 bases and J lost 4 bases. The CDR3 is CASSGTSEYEQYV. In DNA form, the CDR3 reads TGCGCCAGCAGCGGGACTAGCGAATACGAGCAGTACGTC.

The chain has TRBV27 and TRBJ2-1, with 10 bases lining up with TRBD1. CDR1 is MNHEY and CDR2 is SMNVEV in the germline V gene (reference sequence). This CDR3 comprises 17 residues. V was pared by 5 bases and J by 4 bases, with 11 bases of the junction left unmatched. In DNA, the CDR3 is TGTGCCAGCAGTACTATCGGGGGGGACAGGGGATACAATGAGCAGTTCTTC. Its translation is CASSTIGGDRGYNEQFF.

This chain connects TRBV10-2 to TRBJ1-1; 7 bases line up with TRBD1. V gave up 0 bases and J gave up 5 bases; unmatched junction bases: 3. The germline V gene encodes CDR1 WSHSY and CDR2 SAAADI. The CDR3 extends over 14 amino acids. CDR3 in DNA: TGCGCCAGCAGTGAGTCGGCAGGGGGAACTGAAGCTTTCTTT. Protein: CASSESAGGTEAFF.

The V call is TRBV5-1, the J call TRBJ2-7; possible D gene TRBD1, 7 bases. Trimming stripped 5 bases from V and 0 bases from J, with 15 bases between. CDR3 length equals 15 residues. Germline loops: CDR1 SGHRS, CDR2 YFSETQ. CDR3 residues: CASRPPGGSSYEQYF. CDR3 nucleotide sequence: TGCGCCAGCAGGCCCCCAGGGGGGAGCTCCTACGAGCAGTACTTC. Combining the CDR3 with reference TRBV5-1 and TRBJ2-7 gives the whole variable domain KAGVTQTPRYLIKTRGQQVTLSCSPISGHRSVSWYQQTPGQGLQFLFEYFSETQRNKGNFPGRFSGRQFSNSRSEMNVSTLELGDSALYLCASRPPGGSSYEQYFGPGTRLTVT.

The chain couples TRBV7-2 to TRBJ1-3; 8 nucleotides align to TRBD1. The CDR3 has 15 amino acids. V gave up 1 base and J gave up 5 bases; unmatched junction bases: 4. The germline V gene encodes CDR1 SGHTA and CDR2 FQGNSA. The CDR3, as DNA: TGTGCCAGCAGCTTAGGGCGGACAGGGAGAAACACCATATATTTT. It codes for CASSLGRTGRNTIYF.

The chain uses TRBV6-4 and TRBJ2-3, with 7 bases lining up with TRBD1. V was pared by 1 base and J by 1 base, with 5 bases of the junction left unmatched. Germline V CDR1 and CDR2: MRHNA, SNTAGT. The CDR3 is made up of 16 amino acids. The CDR3 sequence is CASSDLTGTGTDTQYF. CDR3 DNA sequence: TGTGCCAGCAGTGACTTAACCGGGACAGGCACAGATACGCAGTATTTT.

This clone was observed a few times. The V gene is TRBV5-4, the J gene TRBJ2-5; 9 bases align to TRBD2. CDR1 and CDR2 (germline): SGHNT, YYREEE (reference sequence). V dropped 4 bases and J dropped 5; count of bases not matched to a gene: 9. The CDR3 consists of 15 residues. DNA of the CDR3: TGTGCCAGCAGCCCCCGCGGGGGGGCCCGGGAGACCCAGTACTTC. Residues: CASSPRGGARETQYF. The whole variable domain, filled in from reference TRBV5-4 and TRBJ2-5, reads ETGVTQSPTHLIKTRGQQVTLRCSSQSGHNTVSWYQQALGQGPQFIFQYYREEENGRGNFPPRFSGLQFPNYSSELNVNALELDDSALYLCASSPRGGARETQYFGPGTRLLVL.

This clone was seen a handful of times. The rearrangement uses TRBV19 and TRBJ2-1, with D unresolved. The V end was cut by 1 base, the J end by 6 bases, with 4 bases between. Germline-derived CDR1 and CDR2 are LNHDA and SQIVND (reference sequence). The CDR3 consists of 12 residues. The CDR3 nucleotides read TGTGCCAGTAGTATAGTAGTCAATGAGCAGTTCTTC. As protein: CASSIVVNEQFF.

The rearrangement uses TRBV5-6 and TRBJ1-4; the match to TRBD1 covers 11 bases. Germline CDR1 and CDR2: SGHDT and YYEEEE. The CDR3 has 16 amino acids. V trimming: 1 base; J trimming: 6 bases; junction bases outside the gene matches: 5. The CDR3 DNA sequence: TGTGCCAGCAGCTTGTCGGACAGGGGGCTTTATGAAAAACTGTTTTTT. It yields the protein CASSLSDRGLYEKLFF.

The genes are TRBV7-9 and TRBJ1-1, with 8 nucleotides matching TRBD1. The J segment lost 9 bases and the V segment lost 7 bases, leaving 10 bases of the junction unmatched. Per the germline V gene, CDR1 is SEHNR and CDR2 is FQNEAQ (reference sequence). The CDR3 is 13 residues long. CDR3 loop: CASNLQGARKAFF. CDR3 in DNA: TGTGCCAGCAACCTTCAGGGGGCGCGTAAAGCTTTCTTT.

The rearrangement uses TRBV7-9 and TRBJ1-4, with a possible D match to TRBD1 (5 bases). The CDR3 sequence is 13 residues long. The V gene lost 5 bases and the J gene lost 7 bases, with 11 bases spanning the gap. Germline assignment: CDR1 SEHNR and CDR2 FQNEAQ (reference sequence). The CDR3 DNA is TGTGCCAGCAGCACTCGACAGTTTGAAAAACTGTTTTTT. Translating gives CASSTRQFEKLFF.

This sequence joins TRBV5-1 and TRBJ2-1; 7 bases match TRBD1. CDR1 is SGHRS, CDR2 YFSETQ, per germline. V was clipped by 3 bases and J by 10 bases; unmatched bases: 13. The CDR3 has 15 residues. DNA for the CDR3: TGCGCCAGCAGCTCCCGGACAGGTCAAGGTAGAGAGCAGTTCTTC. It yields the protein CASSSRTGQGREQFF.

This clone has only one observation. This chain uses TRBV11-3 with TRBJ2-1; D possibly corresponds to TRBD1 (7 bases). V lost 6 bases and J lost 7, with 19 bases in between. Germline CDR1 SGHNT, CDR2 YENEEA. The CDR3 has 15 residues. The CDR3: CASSPSRGAQNEQFF. The CDR3 nucleotides are TGTGCCAGCAGTCCATCCAGGGGGGCACAGAATGAGCAGTTCTTC.

The chain couples TRBV5-1 to TRBJ1-2; maybe TRBD1 (6 bases). The CDR3 runs 14 residues. CDR1 is SGHRS and CDR2 is YFSETQ in the germline V gene. Trimming cost V 1 base and J 1 base, with 8 bases left between them. The CDR3 reads CASSLNRDNYGYTF. CDR3 coding DNA: TGCGCCAGCAGCTTGAACAGGGATAACTATGGCTACACCTTC.

This chain links TRBV7-2 with TRBJ1-5; 9 bases are a match to TRBD1. CDR3 length: 15 residues. With V trimmed by 3 bases and J by 3 bases, 3 bases remained unmatched. Germline assignment: CDR1 SGHTA and CDR2 FQGNSA. Written as DNA, the CDR3 is TGTGCCAGCAGCTTTGACAGGGGGTTCAATCAGCCCCAGCATTTT. Its translation: CASSFDRGFNQPQHF.

V is TRBV29-1 and J is TRBJ2-1, with a weak D call TRBD2 (5 bases). Germline CDR1 is SQVTM and CDR2 is ANQGSEA. This CDR3 comprises 13 residues. The V and J ends lost 4 bases and 0 bases respectively, with 7 bases between them. The CDR3 here is CSVATSSYNEQFF. For the CDR3, the DNA is TGCAGCGTTGCTACTAGCTCCTACAATGAGCAGTTCTTC.

Regarding this clone: One junction end does not reproduce the germline sequence, and a read error may be involved. CDR3 residues: CAISEAPYNSPLHF. The CDR3 DNA reads as TGTGCCATCAGTGAGGCACCCTACAATTCACCCCTCCACTTT. The chain has TRBV10-3 and TRBJ1-6; D is ambiguous. Germline V lookup: CDR1 ENHRY, CDR2 SYGVKD. The length of the CDR3 is 14 residues.

This chain uses TRBV5-4 with TRBJ2-5; D is possibly TRBD1 (5 bases). CDR1 SGHNT and CDR2 YYREEE come from the germline V gene (reference sequence). Between the trimmed V and J ends, which lost 0 bases and 4 bases, there was a span of 13 bases. The CDR3 runs 15 residues. The CDR3 spells CASSLEGPGSETQYF. The CDR3 nucleotides are TGTGCCAGCAGCTTGGAGGGGCCAGGGTCAGAGACCCAGTACTTC.

The chain has TRBV12-5 and TRBJ2-5, with D uncertain. This CDR3 has 15 residues. Trimming shortened V by 6 bases and J by 1 base, and 15 bases separated the two germline ends. CDR1 is LGHNT and CDR2 is FRNRAP in the germline V gene. The CDR3 here is CASGPGFGFQETQYF. In DNA form, the CDR3 reads TGTGCTAGTGGCCCCGGGTTTGGGTTCCAAGAGACCCAGTACTTC.

Details on this clone: The sample contains more than one DNA sequence encoding this CDR3. The rearrangement joins TRBV5-4 to TRBJ2-3; 10 bases are shared with TRBD2. The CDR3 covers 15 residues. CDR1 SGHNT and CDR2 YYREEE come from the germline V gene (reference sequence). Unmatched junction bases numbered 5, after V lost 2 bases and J lost 5 bases. Here the CDR3 DNA reads TGTGCCAGCAGCTTAGCGGGGGGGCCGGGAGATACGCAGTATTTT. As protein: CASSLAGGPGDTQYF.

The J gene is TRBJ2-3, the V gene TRBV28; 9 bases map to TRBD2. The trim removed 3 bases at V and 6 bases at J, leaving 7 bases unmatched. From germline, CDR1 is MDHEN and CDR2 SYDVKM. This CDR3 has 15 amino acids. CDR3: CASSFRGGAADTQYF. CDR3 in DNA: TGTGCCAGCAGTTTTCGCGGGGGGGCGGCGGATACGCAGTATTTT.

The sample holds a few counts of this clone. This chain connects TRBV18 to TRBJ2-3; D gene uncertain. The germline V gene has CDR1 KGHSH and CDR2 LQKENI. The CDR3 spans 12 residues. V gave up 5 bases and J gave up 2 bases, with 5 bases separating them. This chain's CDR3 is CASSFITDTQYF. DNA for the CDR3: TGTGCCAGCTCATTCATCACAGATACGCAGTATTTT.

The rearrangement links TRBV10-3 to TRBJ2-7; the D gene is possibly TRBD1 (5 bases). CDR3 length: 16 residues. Deletions cut 0 bases from V and 2 bases from J, with 14 bases between. Germline CDR1 ENHRY, CDR2 SYGVKD. DNA for the CDR3: TGTGCCATCAGTGAGTCCCTGGTAATGGGGCCCTACGAGCAGTACTTC. Amino acids: CAISESLVMGPYEQYF.

This clone has more than one count but fewer than ten. The chain links TRBV6-1 to TRBJ2-5, with 7 bases that match TRBD1. TRBJ2-7 matches the DNA end more closely, so the J call is doubtful. The CDR3 covers 17 residues. Germline loops: CDR1 MNHNS, CDR2 SASEGT. The CDR3 DNA follows: TGTGCCAGCAGTGGCAGACAGGGCCCTAGCCCTTCCTACGAGCAGTACTTC. This translates into CASSGRQGPSPSYEQYF.

The chain uses TRBV5-1 and TRBJ2-1, with a weak D call TRBD2 (6 bases). CDR1 SGHRS and CDR2 YFSETQ come from the germline V gene. This CDR3 is built from 16 residues. V dropped 3 bases and J dropped 0 bases, with 13 bases sitting between them. The CDR3 DNA reads TGCGCCAGCAGCTCGACGGGGGATTTCTCCTACAATGAGCAGTTCTTC. This sequence encodes CASSSTGDFSYNEQFF.

The chain has TRBV4-2 and TRBJ1-2, with unresolved D. CDR1 LGHNA and CDR2 YNFKEQ come from the germline V gene. The CDR3 consists of 17 residues. V gave up 2 bases and J gave up 1 base, with 17 bases separating them. The chain's CDR3 is CASSQSLSGYFNYGYTF. DNA for the CDR3: TGTGCCAGCAGCCAATCCCTATCAGGCTATTTTAACTATGGCTACACCTTC.